This T cell receptor beta chain was sequenced during a study of immune evolution from preneoplasia to lung adenocarcinoma. Produced via immunoSEQ multiplex PCR; TCRdb's table is partial and in-frame only. The table records approximately 8,000 clones, roughly 73% of them present only once. Patient tissue came from resections in Japan or China, 2014–2017. H&E slides confirmed each diagnosis, reviewed by two pathologists independently. The sample taken for sequencing was FFPE adjacent normal lung tissue. The sequence came from a person aged 70 to 85 with lung adenocarcinoma.

CDR3 sequence: CASRHTGGQHRGKTYEQYF. CDR3 DNA: TGTGCCAGCAGGCATACAGGAGGCCAACATCGCGGGAAAACCTACGAGCAGTACTTC. The gene calls are TRBV21-1 and TRBJ2-7; the DNA was not compared with TRBD2, the D call given in the table. TRBV21-1 corresponds to a pseudogene. The CDR3 sequence is 19 residues long.